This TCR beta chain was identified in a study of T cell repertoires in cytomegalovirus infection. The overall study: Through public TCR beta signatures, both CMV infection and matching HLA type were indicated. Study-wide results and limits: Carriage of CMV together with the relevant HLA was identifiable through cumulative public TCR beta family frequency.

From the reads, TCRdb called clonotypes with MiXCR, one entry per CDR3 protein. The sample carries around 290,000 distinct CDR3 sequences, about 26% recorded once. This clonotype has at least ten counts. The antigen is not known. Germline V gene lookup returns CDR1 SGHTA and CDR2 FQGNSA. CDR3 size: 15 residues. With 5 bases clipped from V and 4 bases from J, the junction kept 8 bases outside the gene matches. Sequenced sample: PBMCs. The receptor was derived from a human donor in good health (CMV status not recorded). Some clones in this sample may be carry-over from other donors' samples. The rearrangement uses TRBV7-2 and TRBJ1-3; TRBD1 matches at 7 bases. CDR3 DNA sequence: TGTGCCAGCAGCCCGCAACGGGGACAGGGAAACACCATATATTTT. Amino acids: CASSPQRGQGNTIYF. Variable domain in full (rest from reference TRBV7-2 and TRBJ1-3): GAGVSQSPSNKVTEKGKDVELRCDPISGHTALYWYRQSLGQGLEFLIYFQGNSAPDKSGLPSDRFSAERTGGSVSTLTIQRTQQEDSAVYLCASSPQRGQGNTIYFGEGSWLTVV.